This T cell receptor beta chain was obtained from a study of blood T cell repertoires in COVID-19. Sequencing used immunoSEQ multiplex PCR; TCRdb keeps in-frame clones, though not all of them. The top ten hold less than 8.5% of the sample, which has approximately 94,000 clones, roughly 87% seen once. Germline values: CDR1 SGHNT, CDR2 YYREEE (reference sequence). The CDR3 is made up of 14 amino acids. The V end was cut by 0 bases, the J end by 1 base, with 7 bases between. A note on this clone: Distinct nucleotide sequences in the sample also encode this CDR3.

The receptor comes from a man aged 25-45 years in a cohort sampled during active COVID-19. This chain joins TRBV5-4 and TRBJ1-1; D gene unclear. Sequencing used peripheral blood. CDR3 in DNA: TGTGCCAGCAGCTTGGATTCGGGGAACACTGAAGCTTTCTTT. Translating gives CASSLDSGNTEAFF.